The source of this T cell receptor (beta chain) is a study of vaccination effects on CD4 cells after COVID-19. Study-level information: ViraFEST used viral peptide pools to expand antigen-specific CD4+ T cells before sequencing.

The culture ran for around nine days before CD4+ T cells were isolated. TCRdb's table, derived via immunoSEQ multiplex PCR, lists solely in-frame clones and lacks some. The profile covers 50,000 to 75,000 clones, with about three quarters appearing a single time and approximately 2.8% taken by the ten largest. CDR3 length equals 19 residues. Germline V gene data show CDR1 as LNHDA and CDR2 as SQIVND (reference sequence). Trimming took 3 bases from V and 1 from J; bases not matched to a gene: 11. Concerning this clone itself: The target antigen is unknown.

The material sequenced was CD4+ T cells from PBMCs cultured without peptide, taken before COVID-19 vaccination. The chain links TRBV19 to TRBJ2-2; 10 positions match TRBD2. The clonotype was recovered from a human donor who received a COVID-19 vaccine. As DNA, the CDR3 is TGTGCCAGTAGTATTAGAATCCTAGCGGGGGAGCAGAACACCGGGGAGCTGTTTTTT. Translating it yields CASSIRILAGEQNTGELFF.